The next 22 T cell receptor beta chains were all read from a single sample in a study of T cell clonotyping in hematopoietic cell transplantation. Time point given: recipient sample about 28 days before transplant, after cytoreduction. Profiling relied on immunoSEQ multiplex PCR, and the TCRdb table lists in-frame clones only, not all of them. The sample lists over 15,000 clones, 77% seen once, with around 17% in the top ten. The sample in question was peripheral blood mononuclear cells, obtained before stem cell transplant. These receptors all stem from a man aged 55 to 70 with acute myeloid leukemia. Some clones in this sample may be carry-over from other donors' samples.

The chain combines TRBV2 with TRBJ2-5; 9 nucleotides agree with TRBD1. Germline V CDR1 and CDR2: SNHLY, FYNNEI. J was trimmed by 4 bases and V by 6 bases; bases with no gene match: 9. The CDR3 loop spans 15 amino acids. The CDR3 sequence is CASRVSTGGGETQYF. The CDR3 DNA sequence: TGTGCCAGCAGAGTTTCCACAGGGGGCGGAGAGACCCAGTACTTC.

This clone was observed a few times. The CDR3, as DNA: TGTGCCACCAGCAGTGAAAATTGGGACTCTGGAAACACCATATATTTT. Translated, it gives CATSSENWDSGNTIYF. The chain uses TRBV15 and TRBJ1-3; no reliable D call. The germline V and J ends were trimmed by 3 bases and 0 bases, with 12 bases remaining between them. The CDR3 is made up of 16 amino acids. Germline CDR1 reads LNHNV; CDR2 reads YYDKDF (reference sequence).

This chain connects TRBV9 to TRBJ2-1, with no clear D. The CDR3 runs to 12 residues. The germline V gene has CDR1 SGDLS and CDR2 YYNGEE. V was clipped by 2 bases and J by 5 bases, with 5 bases between them. The CDR3 DNA reads as TGTGCCAGCAGCGTGGGTAACAATGAGCAGTTCTTC. It specifies CASSVGNNEQFF.

This chain connects TRBV2 to TRBJ2-1; D gene ambiguous. There are 11 residues in the CDR3. V was cut by 4 bases and J by 6 bases, with 4 bases left in between. Per the germline V gene, CDR1 is SNHLY and CDR2 is FYNNEI. The CDR3 bases are TGTGCCAGCAGTGGGGGCAATGAGCAGTTCTTC. Its translation is CASSGGNEQFF.

The J gene is TRBJ2-3, the V gene TRBV6-6; the D is unclear. Trimming pared 6 bases from V and 2 bases from J, leaving 6 bases between. This CDR3 has 12 amino acids. CDR1 MNHNY and CDR2 SVGAGI come from the germline V gene (reference sequence). The CDR3 reads CASSSDTDTQYF. As DNA, the CDR3 is TGTGCCAGCAGCTCAGACACAGATACGCAGTATTTT.

The table lists this clone with a few counts. The genes are TRBV2 and TRBJ2-5; D is perhaps TRBD1 (6 bases). Trimming left V 4 bases short and J 2 bases short, with 11 bases between. The germline V gene has CDR1 SNHLY and CDR2 FYNNEI. This CDR3 spans 14 amino acids. The CDR3 DNA is TGTGCCAGCAGTGCGAGGACAGCACAAGAGACCCAGTACTTC. Amino acids: CASSARTAQETQYF.

The chain recombines TRBV27 with TRBJ1-2; maybe TRBD1 (6 bases). Trimming cost V 2 bases and J 0 bases, with 10 bases left between them. CDR1 is MNHEY, CDR2 SMNVEV, per germline (reference sequence). The CDR3 runs to 15 residues. CDR3 DNA: TGTGCCAGCAGTTTAATAGGGGGACCTAACTATGGCTACACCTTC. This codes for CASSLIGGPNYGYTF.

This clone counts as medium-sized. This chain uses TRBV14 with TRBJ2-2; D may match TRBD1 or TRBD2 (6 bases each). The ends were cut back, 5 bases at V and 7 bases at J, with 11 bases in the middle. The CDR3 runs 13 residues. From germline, CDR1 is SGHDN and CDR2 FVKESK. The CDR3 spells CASSRQEGGELFF. CDR3 bases: TGTGCCAGCAGCAGACAGGAGGGCGGGGAGCTGTTTTTT. Complete variable domain (other parts from reference TRBV14 and TRBJ2-2): EAGVTQFPSHSVIEKGQTVTLRCDPISGHDNLYWYRRVMGKEIKFLLHFVKESKQDESGMPNNRFLAERTGGTYSTLKVQPAELEDSGVYFCASSRQEGGELFFGEGSRLTVL.

The chain has TRBV11-3 and TRBJ1-1; D gene uncertain. CDR1 and CDR2 from the germline V gene are SGHNT and YENEEA. With 0 bases removed from V and 5 bases from J, the gap between germline ends came to 13 bases. The length of the CDR3 is 15 residues. The CDR3 DNA sequence: TGTGCCAGCAGCTTAGAGGCAGGAGCGGCGACTGAAGCTTTCTTT. Amino acid sequence: CASSLEAGAATEAFF.

This sequence joins TRBV27 and TRBJ2-1; 10 nucleotides match TRBD2. CDR1 MNHEY and CDR2 SMNVEV come from the germline V gene (reference sequence). The length of the CDR3 is 15 residues. Trimming took 5 bases from V and 4 from J; bases not matched to a gene: 5. The DNA for the CDR3 is TGTGCCAGCAGTCCTAGGACTAGCGGTTACAATGAGCAGTTCTTC. Translating it yields CASSPRTSGYNEQFF.

This clone was counted between two and nine times. V and J are TRBV9 and TRBJ1-4, with D uncertain. The CDR3 has 15 amino acids. V dropped 3 bases and J dropped 7 bases, with 16 bases sitting between them. Per germline, CDR1 SGDLS and CDR2 YYNGEE. CDR3 nucleotides: TGTGCCAGCAGCGCCTACACCCAGGACGGTGAAAAACTGTTTTTT. It translates to CASSAYTQDGEKLFF.

This clone turned up a few times. V is TRBV7-9 and J is TRBJ1-5, with D possibly being TRBD1 (5 bases). V was pared by 5 bases and J by 6 bases, with 8 bases between. Germline V gene sequence: CDR1 SEHNR, CDR2 FQNEAQ (reference sequence). The CDR3 has 12 amino acids. CDR3 loop: CASSTGGQPQHF. The DNA for the CDR3 is TGTGCCAGCAGCACCGGGGGTCAGCCCCAGCATTTT.

V and J are TRBV7-2 and TRBJ1-5; D gene uncertain. The CDR3 is 13 residues long. Trimming pared 2 bases from V and 6 bases from J, leaving 8 bases between. Germline V CDR1 and CDR2: SGHTA, FQGNSA. The CDR3 loop is CASSLSTRQPQHF. In DNA form, the CDR3 reads TGTGCCAGCAGCTTATCTACCCGTCAGCCCCAGCATTTT.

This chain links TRBV4-2 with TRBJ2-3; 16 bases map to TRBD2. The CDR3 has 17 residues. The V segment lost 5 bases and the J segment 6 bases; nucleotides outside the gene matches: 8. Germline assignment: CDR1 LGHNA and CDR2 YNFKEQ. The CDR3 DNA sequence: TGTGCCAGCAGCGATGGGACTAGCGGGGGGGCAAGGGATACGCAGTATTTT. It encodes CASSDGTSGGARDTQYF.

A note on this clone: Other DNA sequences of this sample code for an identical CDR3. The rearrangement uses TRBV6-5 and TRBJ1-1; D not certain. Looked up from germline, CDR1 is MNHEY and CDR2 is SVGAGI. The CDR3 extends over 12 amino acids. With 2 bases removed from V and 4 bases from J, the gap between germline ends came to 5 bases. CDR3 nucleotides: TGTGCCAGCAGTTACGGAGGCACTGAAGCTTTCTTT. Protein product: CASSYGGTEAFF.

Only one count was recorded for this clone. The CDR3 region has the DNA TGTGCCTGGAGTGTTTCGGCACATACGCAGTATTTT. Amino acids: CAWSVSAHTQYF. The chain is built from TRBV30 and TRBJ2-3; D is ambiguous. Germline assignment: CDR1 GTSNPN and CDR2 SVGIG (reference sequence). With 0 bases removed from V and 7 bases from J, the gap between germline ends came to 8 bases. The CDR3 runs to 12 residues. Based on the CDR3 plus reference TRBV30 and TRBJ2-3, the full variable domain is SQTIHQWPATLVQPVGSPLSLECTVEGTSNPNLYWYRQAAGRGLQLLFYSVGIGQISSEVPQNLSASRPQDRQFILSSKKLLLSDSGFYLCAWSVSAHTQYFGPGTRLTVL.

This chain links TRBV2 with TRBJ1-5; D is possibly TRBD1 (6 bases). Trimming pared 4 bases from V and 0 bases from J, leaving 16 bases between. Germline values: CDR1 SNHLY, CDR2 FYNNEI. The CDR3 contains 17 residues. The CDR3 sequence: CASSGGQLASSNQPQHF. CDR3 DNA sequence: TGTGCCAGCAGTGGGGGGCAGCTAGCAAGTAGCAATCAGCCCCAGCATTTT.

The gene calls are TRBV7-6 and TRBJ2-1, with D perhaps being TRBD1 or TRBD2 (5 bases each). Germline assignment: CDR1 SGHVS and CDR2 FNYEAQ. V was shortened by 1 base and J by 3 bases, with 10 bases between the two germline ends. The CDR3 is 15 amino acids. For the CDR3, the DNA is TGTGCCAGCAGCTTAGACGGGGCCGGCTACAATGAGCAGTTCTTC. This gives the protein CASSLDGAGYNEQFF.

The rearrangement links TRBV7-2 to TRBJ2-7; the D gene is possibly TRBD2 (6 bases). The length of the CDR3 is 14 residues. CDR1 is SGHTA and CDR2 is FQGNSA in the germline V gene. V was shortened by 5 bases and J by 2 bases, with 13 bases between the two germline ends. DNA for the CDR3: TGTGCCAGCAGCCCTCGGGAGTACCCCTACGAGCAGTACTTC. The encoded protein is CASSPREYPYEQYF.

This chain uses TRBV7-3 with TRBJ2-5; D could derive from TRBD1 or TRBD2 (6 bases each). Looked up from germline, CDR1 is SGHTA and CDR2 is FQGTGA. This CDR3 region has 14 residues. V gave up 6 bases and J gave up 4 bases, with 15 bases separating them. CDR3 amino acids: CASSPHGGGETQYF. The CDR3 bases are TGTGCCAGCAGTCCTCACGGGGGCGGAGAGACCCAGTACTTC.

J is TRBJ1-2 and V is TRBV30, with D maybe TRBD1 (6 bases). In germline, CDR1 is GTSNPN, CDR2 SVGIG (reference sequence). Trimming pared 0 bases from V and 6 bases from J, leaving 11 bases between. The CDR3 has 13 amino acids. The DNA of the CDR3 is TGTGCCTGGAGTGTACAACAGGGTAATGGCTACACCTTC. It codes for CAWSVQQGNGYTF.

This clone was detected a few times. The chain is built from TRBV5-5 and TRBJ1-2; D is ambiguous. From germline, CDR1 is SGHKS and CDR2 YYEKEE (reference sequence). The CDR3 covers 16 residues. The V gene lost 0 bases and the J gene lost 0 bases, with 12 bases spanning the gap. The CDR3 DNA reads as TGTGCCAGCAGCTTGGAATTCAGGCAAGCTAACTATGGCTACACCTTC. This translates into CASSLEFRQANYGYTF.